These 21 T cell receptor beta chains were all obtained from the same sample, sequenced in a study of identical twins. TCRdb recomputed calls from the 5' RACE reads with MiXCR, one row per CDR3 protein. Among roughly 1.6 million distinct CDR3 sequences listed, 25% to 35% were seen once. The source material was cord blood. The receptor source for this set is a newborn girl in good health.

Regarding this clonotype: One end of the junction fails to match germline, which may point to a read error. The rearrangement links TRBV5-1 to TRBJ2-5, with no clear D. The V gene's germline CDR1 is SGHRS and CDR2 YFSETQ. CDR3 length equals 14 residues. CDR3 protein: CASSVAGDQEAQYF. The CDR3 DNA reads as TGCGCCAGCAGCGTCGCAGGAGACCAAGAGGCCCAGTACTTC.

The chain employs TRBV15 and TRBJ2-3, with D uncertain. This CDR3 region has 13 residues. V was shortened by 0 bases and J by 4 bases, with 5 bases between the two germline ends. The germline V gene has CDR1 LNHNV and CDR2 YYDKDF (reference sequence). DNA of the CDR3: TGTGCCACCAGCAGAGATTCCTCAGATACGCAGTATTTT. Its protein is CATSRDSSDTQYF.

The chain has TRBV12-3 or TRBV12-4 and TRBJ2-1; either TRBD1 or TRBD2 may fit D (5 bases each). Trimming stripped 8 bases from V and 0 bases from J, with 14 bases between. This CDR3 has 15 amino acids. The CDR3 sequence is CASRDQPISYNEQFF. In DNA, the CDR3 is TGTGCCAGCCGGGACCAGCCGATCTCCTACAATGAGCAGTTCTTC.

This clonotype was seen more than once but under ten times. CDR3 sequence reads: CASSWAGQFYGYTF. In nucleotides, the CDR3 is TGTGCCAGCAGTTGGGCGGGACAGTTCTATGGCTACACCTTC. The gene calls are TRBV12-3 or TRBV12-4 and TRBJ1-2; 7 nucleotides match TRBD1. The V gene end was trimmed by 4 bases and the J gene end by 4 bases; junction bases not matched to a gene: 6. The CDR3 runs to 14 residues.

This clonotype was found a few times. CDR3: CASSNRGSGTDTQYF. The CDR3 DNA sequence: TGTGCCAGCAGTAATCGTGGGAGTGGCACAGATACGCAGTATTTT. V and J are TRBV28 and TRBJ2-3, with D possibly being TRBD2 (5 bases). The germline CDR1 and CDR2 sequences are MDHEN and SYDVKM. This CDR3 contains 15 residues. V was pared by 5 bases and J by 1 base, with 13 bases between.

This clonotype was recorded a few times. The gene calls are TRBV3-1 and TRBJ2-4; D may be TRBD1 or TRBD2 (5 bases each). The CDR3 sequence is 15 residues long. Trimming took 4 bases from V and 0 from J, leaving 10 bases between them. Germline V gene data show CDR1 as LGHDT and CDR2 as YNNKEL (reference sequence). The CDR3 here is CASSRDLLAKNIQYF. Here the CDR3 DNA reads TGTGCCAGCAGCCGGGACCTTCTAGCCAAAAACATTCAGTACTTC. The full variable domain, rest sourced from reference TRBV3-1 and TRBJ2-4, is DTAVSQTPKYLVTQMGNDKSIKCEQNLGHDTMYWYKQDSKKFLKIMFSYNNKELIINETVPNRFSPKSPDKAHLNLHINSLELGDSAVYFCASSRDLLAKNIQYFGAGTRLSVL.

V and J are TRBV5-1 and TRBJ2-5; D is unclear. The V and J ends lost 1 base and 1 base respectively, with 8 bases between them. This CDR3 spans 14 amino acids. Germline V gene data show CDR1 as SGHRS and CDR2 as YFSETQ. The CDR3 nucleotides read TGCGCCAGCAGCTTGTCCTACCTCCAAGAGACCCAGTACTTC. It is translated as CASSLSYLQETQYF.

This clonotype was counted ten times or more. This chain links TRBV12-3 or TRBV12-4 with TRBJ2-7, with 7 positions matching TRBD2. The CDR3 extends over 13 amino acids. Trimming cost V 4 bases and J 2 bases; bases outside gene matches: 2. The CDR3 here is CASSSRGAYEQYF. The CDR3 DNA reads as TGTGCCAGCAGTTCCCGGGGGGCCTACGAGCAGTACTTC.

V gene TRBV2 combines with J gene TRBJ2-5; perhaps D is TRBD1 or TRBD2 (6 bases each). V was trimmed by 4 bases and J by 3 bases, leaving 9 bases between them. The CDR3 extends over 13 amino acids. CDR1 SNHLY and CDR2 FYNNEI come from the germline V gene. The CDR3 coding sequence is TGTGCCAGCAGTGGGGGGGCCGAAGAGACCCAGTACTTC. Its translation: CASSGGAEETQYF.

The sample holds a few counts of this clonotype. V usage is TRBV5-6 and J usage is TRBJ2-4, with D tentatively TRBD1 (5 bases). The CDR3 contains 14 residues. CDR1 and CDR2 from the germline V gene are SGHDT and YYEEEE. V lost 3 bases to trimming and J lost 6 bases, with 13 bases between them. The CDR3 nucleotides are TGTGCCAGCAGCTACTTTGACAGACCAAACATTCAGTACTTC. Translating it yields CASSYFDRPNIQYF.

V gene TRBV9 combines with J gene TRBJ2-3, with D tentatively TRBD2 (5 bases). Trimming took 0 bases from V and 0 from J, leaving 14 bases between them. CDR1 is SGDLS, CDR2 YYNGEE, per germline. This CDR3 comprises 17 residues. The CDR3 is CASSVATRGRSTDTQYF. The DNA of the CDR3 is TGTGCCAGCAGCGTAGCAACCAGAGGGCGAAGCACAGATACGCAGTATTTT.

This clonotype was seen only a few times. The V and J genes are TRBV28 and TRBJ2-7; D is perhaps TRBD2 (6 bases). Germline CDR1 and CDR2: MDHEN and SYDVKM. This CDR3 contains 13 residues. In DNA, the CDR3 is TGTGCTTCCTGCGGGGTAAACTCCTACGAGCAGTACTTC. Its protein product is CASCGVNSYEQYF.

CDR3 protein: CASSWTEQETQYF. In DNA, the CDR3 is TGTGCCAGCAGCTGGACGGAACAAGAGACCCAGTACTTC. The chain recombines TRBV2 with TRBJ2-7, with D hard to call. The end of the DNA aligns better with TRBJ2-5, so the J call may be wrong. Germline CDR1 is SNHLY and CDR2 is FYNNEI. The CDR3 is 13 amino acids.

This clonotype was picked up a small number of times. The chain combines TRBV6-6 with TRBJ2-5, with 7 bases lining up with TRBD1. The tail of the sequence fits TRBJ2-7 better, so the J call may be wrong. The germline V gene encodes CDR1 MNHNY and CDR2 SVGAGI (reference sequence). The CDR3 has 15 residues. In DNA form, the CDR3 reads TGTGCCAGCAGGCAGACAGGGTCGTACCTCTACGAGCAGTACTTC. Protein product: CASRQTGSYLYEQYF.

This rearrangement joins TRBV12-3 or TRBV12-4 to TRBJ2-7; TRBD1 matches at 7 bases. The CDR3 is 14 residues long. Trimming took 8 bases from V and 5 from J; bases not matched to a gene: 12. The chain's CDR3 is CASPFDRELHEQYF. The CDR3 nucleotides read TGTGCCAGCCCCTTCGACAGGGAACTCCACGAGCAGTACTTC.

In this sample, this clonotype turned up a few times. V is TRBV12-3 or TRBV12-4 and J is TRBJ2-1; the match to TRBD2 covers 8 bases. This CDR3 is 18 amino acids long. The V and J ends lost 2 bases and 0 bases, in that order; junction bases with no gene match: 9. This CDR3 reads CASSLIRLARLSYNEQFF. As DNA, the CDR3 is TGTGCCAGCAGTTTAATTAGACTAGCGCGACTCTCCTACAATGAGCAGTTCTTC.

This chain's CDR3 is CSARGLAGVEQYF. CDR3 bases: TGCAGTGCTAGAGGACTAGCGGGAGTAGAGCAGTACTTC. The rearrangement joins TRBV20-1 to TRBJ2-5, with 12 bases that match TRBD2. V was pared by 1 base and J by 11 bases, with 5 bases of the junction left unmatched. The CDR3 sequence is 13 residues long. Germline V lookup: CDR1 DFQATT, CDR2 SNEGSKA (reference sequence).

This clonotype has just a few counts. V and J are TRBV6-5 and TRBJ2-7; 7 bases align to TRBD2. The germline V gene has CDR1 MNHEY and CDR2 SVGAGI. The V segment lost 5 bases and the J segment 0 bases; nucleotides outside the gene matches: 4. The CDR3 runs to 14 residues. The chain's CDR3 is CASSAGESSYEQYF. CDR3 DNA sequence: TGTGCCAGCAGTGCGGGAGAGAGCTCCTACGAGCAGTACTTC.

This clonotype was counted at least ten times. The chain is built from TRBV12-3 or TRBV12-4 and TRBJ1-6; no definite D call. The CDR3 covers 13 residues. The V and J ends lost 3 bases and 7 bases respectively, with 7 bases between them. The CDR3 DNA reads TGTGCCAGCAGTTTCCTCAAAAATTCACCCCTCCACTTT. Amino acid sequence: CASSFLKNSPLHF.

This clonotype has only one observation. The chain employs TRBV27 and TRBJ1-2; TRBD1 matches at 7 bases. Trimming took 4 bases from V and 4 from J; bases not matched to a gene: 3. CDR1 is MNHEY and CDR2 is SMNVEV in the germline V gene (reference sequence). The CDR3 consists of 13 residues. The DNA of the CDR3 is TGTGCCAGCAGTTCGGGACAGCGCTATGGCTACACCTTC. The encoded protein is CASSSGQRYGYTF.

This clonotype was found a few times. The CDR3 protein is CASNLSGVVKNIQYF. The CDR3 DNA sequence: TGTGCCAGCAATTTGTCCGGGGTGGTCAAAAACATTCAGTACTTC. The chain carries TRBV12-3 or TRBV12-4 and TRBJ2-4; possibly TRBD2 for D (5 bases). V was pared by 7 bases and J by 3 bases, with 16 bases between. The length of the CDR3 is 15 residues.